This TCR beta chain was identified in a study of early T cells in non-severe SARS-CoV-2 infection. Study at large: Sequenced bulk RNA came from whole blood that was unsorted, and chains were unpaired. General study points: VDJdb matching, biased toward anti-spike CD8 responses, missed private and CD4 specificities.

Trimming left V 5 bases short and J 0 bases short, with 11 bases between. Germline V lookup: CDR1 SEHNR, CDR2 FQNEAQ (reference sequence). The CDR3 runs 15 residues. In its sample, this clonotype was seen many times. What it binds is not known. TCRdb re-called the 5' RACE reads with MiXCR, one entry per CDR3 protein. Of about 49,000 distinct CDR3 sequences in the sample, about 4.1% were seen once. The sequence derives from an adult who was a healthcare worker with PCR-confirmed SARS-CoV-2 infection or an uninfected control (not recorded which). The rearrangement uses TRBV7-9 and TRBJ1-5; D might be TRBD1 (5 bases). The sample was whole blood. CDR3 amino acids: CASSRGENSNQPQHF. In nucleotides, the CDR3 is TGTGCCAGCAGCCGAGGGGAGAATAGCAATCAGCCCCAGCATTTT.